This T cell receptor beta chain was retrieved from a study of cytomegalovirus exposure and HLA in healthy donors. Study-wide findings and caveats: It was reported in a later analysis that an Asian-associated ancestry cluster showed fewer N-insertions than the 666-donor mean.

The PCR had 60 Vbeta and 13 Jbeta primers. Libraries were prepared by immunoSEQ multiplex PCR; TCRdb keeps only in-frame clonotypes and omits some of them. This sample carries roughly 66,000 clones, around 80% of them seen once, and the ten largest clones take 6.3%. To note about this clone: The antigen is undetermined.

The germline gives CDR1 MDHEN, CDR2 SYDVKM. After removal of 2 bases from V and 3 bases from J, the junction contained 3 bases not matched to a gene. This CDR3 is built from 14 residues. The sequenced sample consisted of PBMCs. This chain joins TRBV28 and TRBJ2-7; 8 nucleotides agree with TRBD2. This clonotype was obtained from a man in his fifties or sixties in good health and CMV-seronegative. CDR3 in DNA: TGTGCCAGCAGTTTAGGTACTAGCGGCTACGAGCAGTACTTC. This encodes CASSLGTSGYEQYF.